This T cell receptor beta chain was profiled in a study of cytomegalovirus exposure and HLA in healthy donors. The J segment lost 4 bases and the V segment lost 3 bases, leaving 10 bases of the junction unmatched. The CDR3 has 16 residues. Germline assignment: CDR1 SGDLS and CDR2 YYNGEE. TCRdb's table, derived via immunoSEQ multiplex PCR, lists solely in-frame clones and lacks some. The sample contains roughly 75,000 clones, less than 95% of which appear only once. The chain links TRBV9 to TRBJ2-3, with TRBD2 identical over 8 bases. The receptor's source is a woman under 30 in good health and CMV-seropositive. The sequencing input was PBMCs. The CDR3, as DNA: TGTGCCAGCAGCGCCCGACTAGCGACTACCCCAGATACGCAGTATTTT. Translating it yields CASSARLATTPDTQYF.